These 19 T cell receptor beta chains were all obtained from the same sample, sequenced in a study of breast tumors, draining lymph nodes, adjacent tissues (dated by TCRdb to between 2015 and 2016). The lymph node samples were taken from the axillary draining lymph nodes of breast cancer patients. Library preparation was by multiplex PCR. The reads were generated on an Illumina HiSeq 2000. TCRdb reran the public reads through fastp at Q25 and MiXCR, keeping productive beta chains. CDR3 protein duplicates are merged, each entry listing the most common genes and DNA. For this sample there are around 120,000 distinct CDR3 sequences; 20% appear just once. The ten largest clones add up to more than 3% of the sample. Sample: axillary lymph node tissue. These receptors all stem from a female donor with breast cancer. Some clones in this sample may be carry-over from other donors' samples.

The CDR3 DNA sequence: TGTGCCAGCAGCCCGGGACTTTTAGAGACCCAGTACTTC. This codes for CASSPGLLETQYF. The chain joins TRBV12-3 or TRBV12-4 to TRBJ2-5, with a possible D match to TRBD2 (6 bases). The CDR3 is 13 residues long. V lost 6 bases and J lost 4, with 12 bases in between.

This rearrangement joins TRBV12-3 or TRBV12-4 to TRBJ1-2; weak D call: TRBD1 (5 bases). V lost 5 bases and J 6 bases, leaving 7 bases between the germline ends. This CDR3 has 11 amino acids. CDR3 protein: CASSEDNGYTF. For the CDR3, the DNA is TGTGCCAGCAGTGAGGACAATGGCTACACCTTC.

This clonotype appeared many times. The chain joins TRBV20-1 to TRBJ2-5, with unresolved D. The V gene's germline CDR1 is DFQATT and CDR2 SNEGSKA (reference sequence). The CDR3 loop spans 12 amino acids. Trimming cost V 1 base and J 3 bases, with 6 bases left between them. The chain's CDR3 is CSARGFKETQYF. The CDR3 DNA is TGCAGTGCTAGAGGGTTTAAAGAGACCCAGTACTTC.

The chain is built from TRBV12-3 or TRBV12-4 and TRBJ1-1; 7 bases are a match to TRBD1. This CDR3 spans 14 amino acids. The V and J ends lost 7 bases and 1 base, in that order; junction bases with no gene match: 6. The CDR3 coding sequence is TGTGCCAGCAAACAGACAGGGCCGAACACTGAAGCTTTCTTT. Its protein product is CASKQTGPNTEAFF.

Many counts were recorded for this clonotype. The V call is TRBV6-5, the J call TRBJ1-5; D call uncertain. V shed 2 bases and J shed 2 bases, with 7 bases lying between them. CDR1 and CDR2 (germline): MNHEY, SVGAGI. CDR3 length equals 14 residues. CDR3 region: CASSYKGGNQPQHF. Here the CDR3 DNA reads TGTGCCAGCAGTTACAAGGGTGGCAATCAGCCCCAGCATTTT.

Details on this clonotype: A read error is likely, as this CDR3 ends without the conserved phenylalanine or tryptophan. No DNA is shown, since the ends of the CDR3 on it are uncertain; the CDR3 is the one TCRdb lists. The chain recombines TRBV19 with TRBJ2-7; TRBD1 is the table's D call, not checked against the DNA. From its first to its last residue, the CDR3 has 14 amino acids. CDR1 is LNHDA, CDR2 SQIVND, per germline (reference sequence). CDR3 residues: CASSIRTGGGRAVL.

In its sample, this clonotype was seen many times. The rearrangement joins TRBV2 to TRBJ2-5, with D perhaps given as TRBD1 or TRBD2 (6 bases each). V lost 4 bases, J lost 5 bases, and 14 bases lay in between. Per the germline V gene, CDR1 is SNHLY and CDR2 is FYNNEI. The CDR3 spans 14 residues. CDR3 loop: CASSGSGAVETQYF. The CDR3, as DNA: TGTGCCAGCAGTGGATCGGGGGCGGTGGAGACCCAGTACTTC.

This clonotype was seen many times. The V gene is TRBV7-3, the J gene TRBJ2-3; D is ambiguous. The CDR3 loop spans 17 amino acids. Trimming left V 5 bases short and J 3 bases short, with 21 bases between. CDR1 is SGHTA, CDR2 FQGTGA, per germline. Written as DNA, the CDR3 is TGTGCCAGCAGCCCCCATTCGGTAGTTGACTCGACAGATACGCAGTATTTT. Its protein is CASSPHSVVDSTDTQYF.

In the case of this clonotype: This may arise from a read error, as a much more abundant clone is one base away. The CDR3 end shows no conserved phenylalanine or tryptophan, and so a read error is likely. The rearrangement joins TRBV9 to TRBJ2-2; D is unclear. Germline V gene data show CDR1 as SGDLS and CDR2 as YYNGEE. V gave up 0 bases and J gave up 6 bases, with 6 bases separating them. This CDR3 has 13 residues. The CDR3 region has the DNA TGTGCCAGCAGCGTAGGCCAGGCCGGGGAGCTGTTTTGT. Residues: CASSVGQAGELFC.

V usage is TRBV19 and J usage is TRBJ1-2; D perhaps matches TRBD1 (5 bases). The V gene lost 3 bases and the J gene lost 7 bases, with 12 bases spanning the gap. Per germline, CDR1 LNHDA and CDR2 SQIVND (reference sequence). The CDR3 spans 13 residues. CDR3 bases: TGTGCCAGTAGTATTTCGGGGGGGAGTGGCTACACCTTC. Translating it yields CASSISGGSGYTF.

This clonotype was observed at least ten times. The chain's CDR3 is CASSPSGTATYGYTF. Written as DNA, the CDR3 is TGTGCCAGCAGTCCAAGCGGGACGGCCACCTATGGCTACACCTTC. The chain couples TRBV2 to TRBJ1-2, with D perhaps TRBD1 (5 bases). The CDR3 length is 15 residues. V lost 5 bases and J 4 bases, leaving 17 bases between the germline ends. Per the germline V gene, CDR1 is SNHLY and CDR2 is FYNNEI.

This clonotype was seen at least ten times. The V call is TRBV6-6, the J call TRBJ1-2; D is unresolved. Germline V gives CDR1 MNHNY, CDR2 SVGAGI (reference sequence). The germline V and J ends were trimmed by 2 bases and 0 bases, with 10 bases remaining between them. This CDR3 has 15 amino acids. Written as DNA, the CDR3 is TGTGCCAGCAGTTACGAGGGCAGAGCTAACTATGGCTACACCTTC. Translated, it gives CASSYEGRANYGYTF.

This clonotype was counted at least ten times. The chain links TRBV20-1 to TRBJ2-5, with 7 bases matching TRBD1. The V segment lost 3 bases and the J segment 2 bases; nucleotides outside the gene matches: 3. Germline V gene lookup returns CDR1 DFQATT and CDR2 SNEGSKA (reference sequence). CDR3 length: 13 amino acids. The CDR3 DNA sequence: TGCAGTGCTAGGCAGACAGGGCAAGAGACCCAGTACTTC. Protein sequence: CSARQTGQETQYF.

This clonotype was observed at least ten times. The chain has TRBV7-9 and TRBJ2-7; a weak D match, TRBD2 (6 bases). CDR3 length equals 13 residues. V dropped 5 bases and J dropped 4 bases, with 12 bases sitting between them. From germline, CDR1 is SEHNR and CDR2 FQNEAQ (reference sequence). CDR3 loop: CASSVGTEYEQYF. CDR3 in DNA: TGTGCCAGCAGCGTCGGGACTGAGTACGAGCAGTACTTC.

This clonotype was counted at least ten times. The chain has TRBV3-1 and TRBJ2-7; perhaps D is TRBD1 or TRBD2 (5 bases each). The CDR3 is 15 residues long. The V and J ends lost 0 bases and 9 bases respectively, with 18 bases between them. Germline V gene data show CDR1 as LGHDT and CDR2 as YNNKEL (reference sequence). The CDR3, as DNA: TGTGCCAGCAGCCAAGATCCCCCGGGGACGACGAGGCAGTACTTC. Encoded protein: CASSQDPPGTTRQYF.

This clonotype was detected many times. The rearrangement uses TRBV7-6 and TRBJ2-5, with 16 bases that match TRBD2. Germline trimming cut 5 bases from V and 5 bases from J; bases unmatched to any gene: 11. Germline V gives CDR1 SGHVS, CDR2 FNYEAQ. CDR3 length: 18 residues. The CDR3 reads CASSPTGLAGGSSETQYF. The DNA of the CDR3 is TGTGCCAGCAGCCCGACGGGACTAGCGGGAGGGAGCTCGGAGACCCAGTACTTC.

To note about this clonotype: This may be a read error: a much more frequent sequence differs by one nucleotide. DNA of the CDR3: TGTGCCAGCAGCTGCACGGCCGGAAACAATGAGCAGTTCTTC. Its protein is CASSCTAGNNEQFF. The chain uses TRBV11-2 and TRBJ2-1; no firm D call. Trimming shortened V by 4 bases and J by 5 bases, and 12 bases separated the two germline ends. The CDR3 has 14 amino acids. The germline CDR1 and CDR2 sequences are SGHAT and FQNNGV.

The chain employs TRBV11-3 and TRBJ1-1; tentatively, D is TRBD1 (5 bases). The germline V gene encodes CDR1 SGHNT and CDR2 YENEEA. The CDR3 loop spans 14 amino acids. V was trimmed by 5 bases and J by 2 bases, leaving 12 bases between them. The CDR3 sequence: CASSLGGLNTEAFF. The CDR3, as DNA: TGTGCCAGCAGCCTGGGGGGGTTAAACACTGAAGCTTTCTTT. Full variable domain (outside the CDR3, taken from reference TRBV11-3 and TRBJ1-1): EAGVVQSPRYKIIEKKQPVAFWCNPISGHNTLYWYLQNLGQGPELLIRYENEEAVDDSQLPKDRFSAERLKGVDSTLKIQPAELGDSAVYLCASSLGGLNTEAFFGQGTRLTVV.

Remarks on this clonotype: A much larger clone differs from this one at a single base, so this may be a read error. This chain connects TRBV19 to TRBJ2-3, with TRBD1 as a possible D gene (5 bases). The CDR3 runs 13 residues. Germline V gene sequence: CDR1 LNHDA, CDR2 SQIVND (reference sequence). The CDR3 loop reads CASSVVKTGTQYF. In nucleotides, the CDR3 is TGTGCCAGTAGTGTGGTGAAAACAGGTACGCAGTATTTT.